The source of this T cell receptor beta chain is a study of STAT3 mutations in large granular lymphocyte leukemia. Study conclusions and caveats: At least one immunodominant TCR beta clonotype appeared in every T-cell large granular lymphocyte leukemia patient. Samples missed the first appearance of the clone. Variable sampling intervals and differing treatment regimens complicated linking therapy response to TCR clonal burden changes.

The CDR3 consists of 16 residues. CDR1 is SNHLY and CDR2 is FYNNEI in the germline V gene. V shed 0 bases, J shed 6 bases, and the junction held 8 bases outside the gene matches. Each sample's TCRbeta library yielded on average about 40,773 productive templates. The assay was immunoSEQ multiplex PCR, and TCRdb's table has in-frame clones only and misses some. The table shows 10,000 to 15,000 clones, with around 90% occurring only once. As to this clone: The antigen is undetermined.

The chain uses TRBV2 and TRBJ1-2; 9 bases are shared with TRBD1. The sequencing sample was made of peripheral blood mononuclear cells. The sequence was collected from a middle-aged man with T-cell large granular lymphocyte leukemia. Some clones in this sample may be carry-over from other donors' samples. CDR3 nucleotides: TGTGCCAGCAGTGAAGCGCTAGTGACAGGGGGGGATGGCTACACCTTC. Translating it yields CASSEALVTGGDGYTF. Looking up the rest from reference TRBV2 and TRBJ1-2 gives the full variable domain: EPEVTQTPSHQVTQMGQEVILRCVPISNHLYFYWYRQILGQKVEFLVSFYNNEISEKSEIFDDQFSVERPDGSNFTLKIRSTKLEDSAMYFCASSEALVTGGDGYTFGSGTRLTVV.